This T cell receptor beta chain is drawn from a study of a mutant IDH1 vaccine in newly diagnosed glioma. Overall study: Beforehand, treatment had been radiotherapy, temozolomide, or both; the majority received both.

The CDR3 extends over 16 amino acids. The germline gives CDR1 SGHDN, CDR2 FVKESK. Trimming stripped 0 bases from V and 7 bases from J, with 18 bases between. The time point is: baseline, week 1 (first vaccination visit). Treatment defined: pre-vaccination baseline after standard-of-care therapy. This table comes from immunoSEQ multiplex PCR, and its TCRdb copy is limited to in-frame clones, with some not included. Here the sample spans approximately 54,000 clones, roughly 80% being singletons. The source was PBMCs, collected from a glioma patient treated with radiotherapy, temozolomide or both. This clonotype was obtained from a man aged 18 to 30 with glioma. The rearrangement joins TRBV14 to TRBJ1-2, with D maybe TRBD1 (5 bases). CDR3: CASSQDMRQGNGGYTF. The CDR3 coding sequence is TGTGCCAGCAGCCAAGATATGCGGCAGGGCAACGGTGGCTACACCTTC.